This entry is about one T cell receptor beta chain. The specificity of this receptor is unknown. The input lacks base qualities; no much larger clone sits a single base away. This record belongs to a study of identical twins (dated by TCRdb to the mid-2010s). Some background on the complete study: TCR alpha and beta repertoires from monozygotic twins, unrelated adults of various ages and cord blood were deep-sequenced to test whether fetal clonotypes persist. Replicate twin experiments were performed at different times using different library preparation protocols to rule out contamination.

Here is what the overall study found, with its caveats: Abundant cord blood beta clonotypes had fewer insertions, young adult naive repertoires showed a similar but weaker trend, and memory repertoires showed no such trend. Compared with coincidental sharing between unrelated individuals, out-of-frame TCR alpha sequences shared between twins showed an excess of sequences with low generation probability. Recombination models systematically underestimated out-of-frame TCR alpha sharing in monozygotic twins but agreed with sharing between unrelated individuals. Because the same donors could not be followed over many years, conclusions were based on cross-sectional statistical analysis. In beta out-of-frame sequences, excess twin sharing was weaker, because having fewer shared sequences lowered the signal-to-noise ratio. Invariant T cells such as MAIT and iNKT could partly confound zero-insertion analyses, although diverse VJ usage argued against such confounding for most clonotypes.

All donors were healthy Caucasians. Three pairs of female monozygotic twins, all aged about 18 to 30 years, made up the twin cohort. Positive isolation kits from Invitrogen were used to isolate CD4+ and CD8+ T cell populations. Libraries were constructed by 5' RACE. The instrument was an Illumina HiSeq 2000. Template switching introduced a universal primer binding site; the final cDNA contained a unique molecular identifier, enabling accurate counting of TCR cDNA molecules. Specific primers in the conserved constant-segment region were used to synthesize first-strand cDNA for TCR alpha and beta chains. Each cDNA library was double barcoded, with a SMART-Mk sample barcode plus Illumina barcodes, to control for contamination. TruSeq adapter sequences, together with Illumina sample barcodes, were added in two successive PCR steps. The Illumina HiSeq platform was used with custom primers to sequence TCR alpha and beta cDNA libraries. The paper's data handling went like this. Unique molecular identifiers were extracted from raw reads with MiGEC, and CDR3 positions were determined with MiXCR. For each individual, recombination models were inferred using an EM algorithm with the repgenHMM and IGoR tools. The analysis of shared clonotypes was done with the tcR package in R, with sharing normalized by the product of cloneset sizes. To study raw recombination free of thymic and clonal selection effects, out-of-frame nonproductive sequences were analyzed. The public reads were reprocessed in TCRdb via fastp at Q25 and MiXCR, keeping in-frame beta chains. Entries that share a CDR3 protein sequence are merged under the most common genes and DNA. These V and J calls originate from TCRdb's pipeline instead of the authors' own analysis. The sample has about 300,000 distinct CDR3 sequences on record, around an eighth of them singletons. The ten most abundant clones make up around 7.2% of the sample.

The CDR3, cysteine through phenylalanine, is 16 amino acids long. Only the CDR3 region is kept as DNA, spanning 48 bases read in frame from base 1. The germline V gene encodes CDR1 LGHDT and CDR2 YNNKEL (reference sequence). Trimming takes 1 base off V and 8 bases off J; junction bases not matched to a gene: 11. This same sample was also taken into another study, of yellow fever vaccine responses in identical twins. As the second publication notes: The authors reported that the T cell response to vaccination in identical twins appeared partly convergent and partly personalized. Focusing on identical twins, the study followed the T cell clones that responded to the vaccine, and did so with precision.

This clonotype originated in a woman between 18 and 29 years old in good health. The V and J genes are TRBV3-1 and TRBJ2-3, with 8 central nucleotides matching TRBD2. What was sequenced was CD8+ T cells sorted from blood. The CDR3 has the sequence CASSQGPGLVEGTQYF. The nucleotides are TGTGCCAGCAGCCAAGGACCGGGACTAGTGGAGGGTACGCAGTATTTT.